This T cell receptor (beta chain) was sequenced during a study of blood T cell repertoires in COVID-19. Study-level information: Material from acute and convalescent COVID-19 was sourced from the United States, Italy and Spain. PBMCs, B-cell-depleted T cells, or T cells were the source of the cDNA or gDNA that made up the material.

The data were produced by immunoSEQ multiplex PCR, yet TCRdb's version contains in-frame clones alone and is incomplete. The data show roughly 100,000 clones, roughly 87% seen once. Germline V CDR1 and CDR2: SGDLS, YYNGEE. Trimming removed 3 bases from V and 4 bases from J, with 16 bases in between. This CDR3 has 15 amino acids. Sequencing was done on a sample of peripheral blood. The chain links TRBV9 to TRBJ1-2, with D maybe TRBD1 (5 bases). This TCR was recovered from a woman in her forties or fifties with COVID-19, enrolled during active disease. The CDR3, as DNA: TGTGCCAGCAGCGACAGGAGGGGACGGAGCTATGGCTACACCTTC. It yields the protein CASSDRRGRSYGYTF.